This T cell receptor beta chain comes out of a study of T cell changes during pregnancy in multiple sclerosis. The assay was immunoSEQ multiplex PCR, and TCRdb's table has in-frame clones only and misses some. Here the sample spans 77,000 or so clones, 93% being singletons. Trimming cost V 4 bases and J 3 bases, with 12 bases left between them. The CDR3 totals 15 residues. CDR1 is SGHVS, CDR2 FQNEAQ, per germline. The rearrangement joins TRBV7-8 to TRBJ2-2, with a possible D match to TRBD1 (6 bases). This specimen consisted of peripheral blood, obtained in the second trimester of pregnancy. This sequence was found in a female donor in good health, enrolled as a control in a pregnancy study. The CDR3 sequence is CASSSTNRDTGELFF. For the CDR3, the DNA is TGTGCCAGCAGCTCTACTAACAGGGACACCGGGGAGCTGTTTTTT.